This entry concerns a single T cell receptor beta chain. What it binds is unknown. Other DNA sequences of this sample code for an identical CDR3. This sample is part of a study of vaccination effects on CD4 cells after COVID-19. Subsequent to a culture period of roughly 11 days, CD4+ T cells were isolated. Germline V gives CDR1 SGHRS, CDR2 YFSETQ. V was shortened by 3 bases and J by 2 bases, with 8 bases between the two germline ends. This CDR3 is 13 amino acids long. Sequencing used immunoSEQ multiplex PCR; TCRdb keeps in-frame clones, though not all of them. The sample lists more than 50,000 clones; 60% to 85% were seen once.

The chain is built from TRBV5-1 and TRBJ1-1; perhaps TRBD1 as D (5 bases). Sequenced material: CD4+ T cells from PBMCs cultured without peptide, taken before COVID-19 vaccination. The sequence came from a human donor who received a COVID-19 vaccine. The CDR3 sequence: CASSSQGNTEAFF. DNA for the CDR3: TGCGCCAGCAGCTCCCAGGGTAACACTGAAGCTTTCTTT.